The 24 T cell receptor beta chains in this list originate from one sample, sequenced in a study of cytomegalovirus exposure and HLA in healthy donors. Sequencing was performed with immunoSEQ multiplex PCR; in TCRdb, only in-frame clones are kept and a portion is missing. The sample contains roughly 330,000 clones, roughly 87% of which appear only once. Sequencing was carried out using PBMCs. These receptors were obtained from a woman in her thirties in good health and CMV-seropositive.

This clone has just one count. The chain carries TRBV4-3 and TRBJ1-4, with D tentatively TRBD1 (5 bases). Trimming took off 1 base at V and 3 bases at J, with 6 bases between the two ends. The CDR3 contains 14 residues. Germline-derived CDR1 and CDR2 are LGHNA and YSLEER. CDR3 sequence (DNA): TGCGCCAGCAGCCAAGTACAGGCTAATGAAAAACTGTTTTTT. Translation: CASSQVQANEKLFF.

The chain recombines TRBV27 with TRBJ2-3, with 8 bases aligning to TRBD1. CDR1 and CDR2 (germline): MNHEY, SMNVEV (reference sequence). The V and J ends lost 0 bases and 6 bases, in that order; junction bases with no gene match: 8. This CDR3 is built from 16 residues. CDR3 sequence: CASSLSRQGAGDTQYF. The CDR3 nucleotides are TGTGCCAGCAGTTTATCGCGGCAGGGGGCAGGGGATACGCAGTATTTT.

The CDR3 nucleotides are TGTGCCAGCAGCCTCGGACAGGGCGCGGGCTACACCTTC. Translation gives CASSLGQGAGYTF. V usage is TRBV11-2 and J usage is TRBJ1-2, with 8 bases identical to TRBD1. The CDR3 sequence is 13 residues long. V shed 5 bases, J shed 8 bases, and the junction held 7 bases outside the gene matches. Germline V CDR1 and CDR2: SGHAT, FQNNGV.

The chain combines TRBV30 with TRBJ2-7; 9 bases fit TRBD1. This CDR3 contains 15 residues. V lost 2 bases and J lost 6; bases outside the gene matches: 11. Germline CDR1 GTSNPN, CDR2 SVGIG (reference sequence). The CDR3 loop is CAWSLSGQGRVEQYF. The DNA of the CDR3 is TGTGCCTGGAGTTTATCGGGACAGGGAAGGGTCGAGCAGTACTTC.

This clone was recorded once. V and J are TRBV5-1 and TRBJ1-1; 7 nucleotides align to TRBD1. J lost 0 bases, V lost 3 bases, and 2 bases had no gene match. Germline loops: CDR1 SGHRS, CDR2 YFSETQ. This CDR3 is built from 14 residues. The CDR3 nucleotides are TGCGCCAGCAGCTCGACAGGGATGAACACTGAAGCTTTCTTT. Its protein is CASSSTGMNTEAFF.

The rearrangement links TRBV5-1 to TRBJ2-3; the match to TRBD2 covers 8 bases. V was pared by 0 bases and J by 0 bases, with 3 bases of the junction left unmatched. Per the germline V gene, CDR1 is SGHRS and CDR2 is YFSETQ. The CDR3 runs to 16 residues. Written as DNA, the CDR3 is TGCGCCAGCAGCTTGGATTCTAGCGGGAGCACAGATACGCAGTATTTT. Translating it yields CASSLDSSGSTDTQYF.

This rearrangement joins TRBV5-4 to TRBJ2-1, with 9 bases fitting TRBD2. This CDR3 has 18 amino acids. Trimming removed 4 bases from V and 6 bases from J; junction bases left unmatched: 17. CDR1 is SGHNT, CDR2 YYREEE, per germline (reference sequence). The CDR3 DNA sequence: TGTGCCAGCAGCCCAGGACTAGCGCCAAGGAAACGGTTCAATGAGCAGTTCTTC. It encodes CASSPGLAPRKRFNEQFF.

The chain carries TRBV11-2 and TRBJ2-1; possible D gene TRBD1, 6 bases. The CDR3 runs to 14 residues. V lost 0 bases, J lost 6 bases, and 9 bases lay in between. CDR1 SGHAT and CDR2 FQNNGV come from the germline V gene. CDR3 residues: CASSLDDRFNEQFF. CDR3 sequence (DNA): TGTGCCAGCAGCTTAGATGACAGGTTCAATGAGCAGTTCTTC.

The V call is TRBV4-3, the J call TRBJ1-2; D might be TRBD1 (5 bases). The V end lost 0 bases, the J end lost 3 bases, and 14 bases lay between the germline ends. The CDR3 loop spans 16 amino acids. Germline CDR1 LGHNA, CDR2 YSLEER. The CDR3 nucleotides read TGCGCCAGCAGCCAAGATCGGTTGGTCAGGGACTATGGCTACACCTTC. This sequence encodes CASSQDRLVRDYGYTF.

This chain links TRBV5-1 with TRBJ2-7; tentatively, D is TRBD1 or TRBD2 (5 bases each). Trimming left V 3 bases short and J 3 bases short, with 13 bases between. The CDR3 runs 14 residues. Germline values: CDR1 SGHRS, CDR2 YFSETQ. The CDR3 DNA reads TGCGCCAGCAGCTCTAGAGTGGGGGTCTACGAGCAGTACTTC. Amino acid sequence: CASSSRVGVYEQYF.

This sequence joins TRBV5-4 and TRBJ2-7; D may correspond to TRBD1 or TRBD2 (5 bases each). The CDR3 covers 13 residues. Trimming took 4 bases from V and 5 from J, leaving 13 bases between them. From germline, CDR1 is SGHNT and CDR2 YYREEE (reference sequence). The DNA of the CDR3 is TGTGCCAGCAGCCAAACGAGGGGCCACGAGCAGTACTTC. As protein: CASSQTRGHEQYF.

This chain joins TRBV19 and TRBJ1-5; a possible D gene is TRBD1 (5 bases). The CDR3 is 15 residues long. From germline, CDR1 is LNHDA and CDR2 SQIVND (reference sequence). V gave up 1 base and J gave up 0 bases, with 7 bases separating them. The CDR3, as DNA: TGTGCCAGTAGTATAGGAGGGGATAGCAATCAGCCCCAGCATTTT. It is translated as CASSIGGDSNQPQHF.

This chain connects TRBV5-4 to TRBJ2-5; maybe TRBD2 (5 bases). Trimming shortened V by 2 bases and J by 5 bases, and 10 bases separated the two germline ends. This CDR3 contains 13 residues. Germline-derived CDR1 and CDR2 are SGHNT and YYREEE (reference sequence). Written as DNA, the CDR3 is TGTGCCAGCAGCTTCGGGGTAGGGGAGACCCAGTACTTC. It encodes CASSFGVGETQYF. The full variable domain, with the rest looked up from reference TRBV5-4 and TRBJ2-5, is ETGVTQSPTHLIKTRGQQVTLRCSSQSGHNTVSWYQQALGQGPQFIFQYYREEENGRGNFPPRFSGLQFPNYSSELNVNALELDDSALYLCASSFGVGETQYFGPGTRLLVL.

As DNA, the CDR3 is TGTGCCAGCACCGGACAGGAGAACACCGGGGAGCTGTTTTTT. It translates to CASTGQENTGELFF. The V and J genes are TRBV27 and TRBJ2-2; 7 bases align to TRBD1. Germline CDR1 MNHEY, CDR2 SMNVEV (reference sequence). V dropped 7 bases and J dropped 1; count of bases not matched to a gene: 3. The CDR3 runs to 14 residues.

CDR3 sequence reads: CASSFRGSQETQYF. CDR3 sequence (DNA): TGTGCCAGCAGTTTTCGGGGGTCCCAAGAGACCCAGTACTTC. The chain couples TRBV27 to TRBJ2-5, with D possibly being TRBD2 (6 bases). The CDR3 has 14 amino acids. The ends were cut back, 3 bases at V and 1 base at J, with 9 bases in the middle. The germline V gene encodes CDR1 MNHEY and CDR2 SMNVEV (reference sequence).

The CDR3 here is CARQETQYF. CDR3 sequence (DNA): TGTGCCAGACAAGAGACCCAGTACTTC. The rearrangement links TRBV9 to TRBJ2-5; D is undetermined. The CDR3 is 9 residues long. Germline CDR1 and CDR2: SGDLS and YYNGEE. The V end lost 8 bases, the J end lost 2 bases, and 1 base lay between the germline ends.

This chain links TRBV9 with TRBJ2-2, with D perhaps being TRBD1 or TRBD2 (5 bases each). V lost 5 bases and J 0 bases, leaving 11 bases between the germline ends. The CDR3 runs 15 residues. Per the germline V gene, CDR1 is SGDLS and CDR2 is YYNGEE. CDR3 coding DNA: TGTGCCAGCAGGGGGCTCGGGGCGAACACCGGGGAGCTGTTTTTT. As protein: CASRGLGANTGELFF.

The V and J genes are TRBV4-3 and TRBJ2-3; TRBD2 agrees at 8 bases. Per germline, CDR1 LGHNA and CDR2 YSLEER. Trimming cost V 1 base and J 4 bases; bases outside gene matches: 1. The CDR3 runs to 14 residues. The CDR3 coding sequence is TGCGCCAGCAGCCAAGCGGGAGGGCCAGATACGCAGTATTTT. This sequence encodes CASSQAGGPDTQYF.

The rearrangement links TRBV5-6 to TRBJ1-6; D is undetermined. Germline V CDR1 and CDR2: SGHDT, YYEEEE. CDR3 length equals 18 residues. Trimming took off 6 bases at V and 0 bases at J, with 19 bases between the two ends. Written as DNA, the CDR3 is TGTGCCAGCACCATTGGGTTTAGGGCAAGCTCCTATAATTCACCCCTCCACTTT. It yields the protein CASTIGFRASSYNSPLHF.

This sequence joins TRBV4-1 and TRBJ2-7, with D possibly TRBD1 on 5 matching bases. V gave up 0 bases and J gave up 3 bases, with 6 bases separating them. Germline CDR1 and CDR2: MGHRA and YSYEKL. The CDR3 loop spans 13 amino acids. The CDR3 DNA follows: TGCGCCAGCAGCCAAGATAGGGGCTACGAGCAGTACTTC. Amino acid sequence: CASSQDRGYEQYF.

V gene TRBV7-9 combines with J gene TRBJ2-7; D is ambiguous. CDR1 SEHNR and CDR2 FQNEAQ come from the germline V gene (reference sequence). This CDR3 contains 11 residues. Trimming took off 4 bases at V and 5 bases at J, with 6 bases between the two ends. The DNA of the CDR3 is TGTGCCAGCAGCTCCCCGGACGAGCAGTACTTC. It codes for CASSSPDEQYF.

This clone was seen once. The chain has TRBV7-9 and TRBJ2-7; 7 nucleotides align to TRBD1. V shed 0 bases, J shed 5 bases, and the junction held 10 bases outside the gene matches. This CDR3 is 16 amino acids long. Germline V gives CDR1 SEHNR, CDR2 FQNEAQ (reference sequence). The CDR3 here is CASSLALGAGGNEQYF. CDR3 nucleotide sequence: TGTGCCAGCAGCTTAGCGCTGGGGGCAGGGGGTAACGAGCAGTACTTC.

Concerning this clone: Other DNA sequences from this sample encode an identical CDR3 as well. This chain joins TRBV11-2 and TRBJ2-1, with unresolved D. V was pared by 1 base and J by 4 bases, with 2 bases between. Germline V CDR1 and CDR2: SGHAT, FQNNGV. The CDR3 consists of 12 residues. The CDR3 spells CASSLGYNEQFF. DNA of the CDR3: TGTGCCAGCAGCTTAGGTTACAATGAGCAGTTCTTC.

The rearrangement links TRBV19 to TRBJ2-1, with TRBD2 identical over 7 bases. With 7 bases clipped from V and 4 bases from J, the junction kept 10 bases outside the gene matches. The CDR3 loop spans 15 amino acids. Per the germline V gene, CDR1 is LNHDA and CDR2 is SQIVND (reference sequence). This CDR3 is CASMRAGAIYNEQFF. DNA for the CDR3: TGTGCCAGTATGCGGGCGGGAGCTATTTACAATGAGCAGTTCTTC.